The clone carrying this T cell receptor (beta chain) was counted at least ten times. With 6 bases removed from V and 0 bases from J, the gap between germline ends came to 17 bases. The CDR3 has 16 residues. The V gene's germline CDR1 is MNHNS and CDR2 SASEGT. Time point defined: persistent/refractory GD, antithyroid drugs over 5 years with positive TRAb. Researchers made the TCR library from RNA that was extracted from PBMCs. These data are taken from a study of regulatory T cells in long-lasting Graves disease. About the research overall: Patients with persistent Graves' disease had over 5 years of antithyroid drugs and persistent TSH receptor antibodies.

Combining iRepertoire HTBI primers with Arm-PCR of CDR3 regions, the authors built TCR beta libraries. TCRdb fed the multiplex PCR reads into MiXCR, producing one record per CDR3 protein. This sample has around 500,000 distinct CDR3 sequences, with 20% found just once. This rearrangement joins TRBV6-1 to TRBJ1-1, with D maybe TRBD1 (6 bases). The material sequenced was peripheral blood mononuclear cells (PBMCs), taken when the disease was refractory, from a patient treated with antithyroid drugs. The clonotype was recovered from a female donor with Graves disease. CDR3 sequence (DNA): TGTGCCAGCAGCTCCGGGACACGCCTGGTGAACACTGAAGCTTTCTTT. This codes for CASSSGTRLVNTEAFF.